Listed below are T cell receptor beta chains from one sample, sequenced in a study of T cell responses to AZD1222 COVID-19 vaccine. Libraries were prepared by immunoSEQ multiplex PCR; TCRdb keeps only in-frame clonotypes and omits some of them. The profile covers some 100,000 clones, with around nine tenths appearing a single time and 16% taken by the ten largest. This specimen was peripheral blood, taken on day 0 of AZD1222 vaccination. The receptors derive from an adult in good health. The CDR3 runs from the conserved cysteine through the conserved F or W. The D gene is left open where the match is weak. Clone sizes are given selectively: once, few, many, or a class where the clone is expanded.

abundance	v_gene	len	d_gene	j_gene	CDR3aa	CDR3nt
.	TRBV6-4	16	TRBD2	TRBJ2-5	CASSESAAGGQETQYF	TGTGCCAGCAGTGAATCCGCCGCGGGGGGGCAAGAGACCCAGTACTTC
.	TRBV5-1	13	.	TRBJ2-5	CASSPLPGETQYF	TGCGCCAGCAGTCCCCTCCCTGGCGAGACCCAGTACTTC
.	TRBV5-1	16	.	TRBJ1-4	CASSLAGRAENEKLFF	TGCGCCAGCAGCTTGGCCGGGAGGGCGGAGAATGAAAAACTGTTTTTT
.	TRBV5-1	17	.	TRBJ1-4	CASSLAPGGATNEKLFF	TGCGCCAGCAGCTTGGCTCCTGGGGGGGCAACTAATGAAAAACTGTTTTTT
.	TRBV20-1	17	TRBD2	TRBJ2-7	CSASEGYAGGRPYEQYF	TGCAGTGCTAGTGAAGGCTACGCGGGAGGAAGGCCCTACGAGCAGTACTTC
.	TRBV7-9	15	TRBD2	TRBJ2-7	CASSPSGLASYEQYF	TGTGCCAGCAGCCCGTCGGGACTAGCTTCCTACGAGCAGTACTTC
.	TRBV13	15	TRBD1	TRBJ1-4	CASSLLQGSNEKLFF	TGTGCCAGCAGCTTATTACAGGGGTCTAATGAAAAACTGTTTTTT
once	TRBV5-1	15	TRBD1	TRBJ2-5	CASSLDRGLGETQYF	TGCGCCAGCAGCTTGGACAGGGGGCTGGGGGAGACCCAGTACTTC
once	TRBV28	16	TRBD1	TRBJ1-5	CASSSPVDRGNQPQHF	TGTGCCAGCAGTTCACCCGTTGACAGGGGCAATCAGCCCCAGCATTTT
.	TRBV19	16	TRBD1	TRBJ1-4	CASKTGTAATNEKLFF	TGTGCCAGTAAGACGGGGACAGCCGCAACTAATGAAAAACTGTTTTTT
.	TRBV10-3	14	.	TRBJ2-7	CAISEGPSPYEQYF	TGTGCCATCAGTGAGGGTCCATCCCCCTACGAGCAGTACTTC
.	TRBV19	13	.	TRBJ2-1	CASGWSSYNEQFF	TGTGCCAGTGGTTGGAGCTCCTACAATGAGCAGTTCTTC
.	TRBV7-8	14	.	TRBJ1-5	CASSPEDTNQPQHF	TGTGCCAGCAGCCCTGAGGACACCAATCAGCCCCAGCATTTT
.	TRBV28	15	.	TRBJ1-3	CASSLGGNAGNTIYF	TGTGCCAGCAGTTTAGGGGGAAATGCTGGAAACACCATATATTTT
.	TRBV2	14	TRBD2	TRBJ2-5	CASRGGTSLQTQYF	TGTGCCAGCAGGGGGGGGACTAGCCTCCAGACCCAGTACTTC
.	TRBV30	11	.	TRBJ1-2	CAWSVLYGYTF	TGTGCCTGGAGTGTTCTCTACGGCTACACCTTC
.	TRBV3-1/TRBV3-2	12	.	TRBJ1-2	CASSQGDYGYTF	TGTGCCAGCAGCCAAGGAGATTATGGCTACACCTTC
.	TRBV19	17	.	TRBJ2-4	CASSILLQGLAKNIQYF	TGTGCCAGTAGTATCCTTCTCCAGGGGCTAGCCAAAAACATTCAGTACTTC
.	TRBV7-2	15	.	TRBJ1-2	CASSPRRVGLYGYTF	TGTGCCAGCAGCCCTCGGAGGGTCGGACTCTATGGCTACACCTTC
.	TRBV12-3/TRBV12-4	13	.	TRBJ1-2	CASSPGTVRGYTF	TGTGCCAGCAGCCCCGGAACCGTGAGGGGCTACACCTTC
.	TRBV6-5	15	.	TRBJ1-5	CASSSTNIWDQPQHF	TGTGCCAGCAGTTCTACCAACATTTGGGATCAGCCCCAGCATTTT
.	TRBV19	15	.	TRBJ1-5	CASSISGGSAQPQHF	TGTGCCAGTAGTATAAGCGGGGGGTCGGCTCAGCCCCAGCATTTT
.	TRBV5-4	15	.	TRBJ1-1	CASSLYGGVGTEAFF	TGTGCCAGCAGCTTGTATGGGGGCGTAGGGACTGAAGCTTTCTTT
.	TRBV30	12	.	TRBJ1-2	CAWSVPGGGYTF	TGTGCCTGGAGTGTACCCGGGGGTGGCTACACCTTC
.	TRBV9	14	TRBD1	TRBJ1-2	CASSVGTGIYGYTF	TGTGCCAGCAGCGTGGGGACAGGAATCTATGGCTACACCTTC
few	TRBV3-1/TRBV3-2	14	.	TRBJ1-2	CASSQAHGPYGYTF	TGTGCCAGCAGCCAAGCACATGGGCCCTATGGCTACACCTTC
.	TRBV18	13	TRBD1	TRBJ2-7	CASSPSDRGEQYF	TGTGCCAGCTCACCTAGTGACAGGGGCGAGCAGTACTTC
.	TRBV4-2	16	.	TRBJ1-4	CASSQNERQTNEKLFF	TGTGCCAGCAGCCAAAACGAACGACAGACTAATGAAAAACTGTTTTTT
.	TRBV13	15	.	TRBJ1-1	CASSSRGMANTEAFF	TGTGCCAGCAGCTCAAGAGGGATGGCGAACACTGAAGCTTTCTTT
.	TRBV15	15	.	TRBJ2-3	CATSRDDWGTDTQYF	TGTGCCACCAGCAGAGATGATTGGGGTACAGATACGCAGTATTTT
.	TRBV28	13	.	TRBJ2-7	CASSSPATYEQYF	TGTGCCAGCAGTTCCCCGGCAACCTACGAGCAGTACTTC
.	TRBV5-4	16	TRBD2	TRBJ2-5	CASSLGLAGPQETQYF	TGTGCCAGCAGCCTCGGATTAGCGGGGCCCCAAGAGACCCAGTACTTC
.	TRBV19	15	.	TRBJ2-2	CASSTQGLNTGELFF	TGTGCCAGTAGTACCCAAGGACTTAACACCGGGGAGCTGTTTTTT
.	TRBV5-4	17	.	TRBJ2-2	CASSLVGGLGGAGELFF	TGTGCCAGCAGCTTGGTGGGCGGGCTAGGGGGTGCCGGGGAGCTGTTTTTT
once	TRBV6-5	15	TRBD2	TRBJ2-2	CARGGVAENTGELFF	TGTGCCAGGGGGGGGGTAGCGGAAAACACCGGGGAGCTGTTTTTT
.	TRBV7-9	14	TRBD1	TRBJ1-1	CASSYPDRVPEAFF	TGTGCCAGCAGCTACCCCGACAGGGTGCCTGAAGCTTTCTTT
.	TRBV5-1	15	.	TRBJ2-6	CASRVTGSGANVLTF	TGCGCCAGTCGCGTAACAGGTTCTGGGGCCAACGTCCTGACTTTC
.	TRBV5-5	15	.	TRBJ2-1	CASSLVRGPSSEQFF	TGTGCCAGCAGCTTGGTTCGTGGTCCGAGCAGCGAGCAGTTCTTC
.	TRBV30	12	.	TRBJ1-1	CAWFRDYTEAFF	TGTGCCTGGTTTAGGGATTACACTGAAGCTTTCTTT
.	TRBV9	14	.	TRBJ1-1	CASSVVSRDTEAFF	TGTGCCAGCAGCGTAGTGTCCAGGGATACTGAAGCTTTCTTT
.	TRBV7-2	15	.	TRBJ1-5	CASSLVRGGGQPQHF	TGTGCCAGCAGCTTAGTTAGGGGCGGGGGTCAGCCCCAGCATTTT
.	TRBV5-4	13	.	TRBJ1-1	CASSSELNTEAFF	TGTGCCAGCAGCTCAGAACTGAACACTGAAGCTTTCTTT
.	TRBV6-5	15	TRBD1	TRBJ1-1	CASSYPPVTGWKAFF	TGTGCCAGCAGTTACCCTCCCGTGACAGGGTGGAAAGCTTTCTTT
.	TRBV12-3/TRBV12-4	12	.	TRBJ2-5	CASALYQETQYF	TGTGCCAGTGCATTGTACCAAGAGACCCAGTACTTC
few	TRBV5-1	14	.	TRBJ1-1	CASSLNSMNTEAFF	TGCGCCAGCAGCTTGAACAGCATGAACACTGAAGCTTTCTTT